A selection of T cell receptor beta chains follows, all from one sample in a study of radiation and T cells in renal cell carcinoma. The method was immunoSEQ multiplex PCR; TCRdb's version includes in-frame clones alone and lacks a portion of them. Found here are 87,000 or so clones, 80% to 90% of them singletons; the top ten hold approximately 7.9%. The sequenced sample was blood, obtained from a patient whose treatment included radiotherapy and nephrectomy. These receptors were taken from a man aged 45 to 65 with renal cell carcinoma. Each CDR3 is given with its conserved first and last residue. A D gene is named only where the DNA matches it firmly. The size field is filled for only some rows; it gives once, few, many or a size class.

V gene: TRBV4-3; clone size: once; D gene: NA; J gene: TRBJ2-7; CDR3 DNA: TGCGCCAGCAGCCAAGATCATAAGAAAGGGTTCAGCTCCTACGAGCAGTACTTC; CDR3 protein: CASSQDHKKGFSSYEQYF
V gene: TRBV6-1; clone size: NA; D gene: NA; J gene: TRBJ2-7; CDR3 DNA: TGTGCCAGCAGGAAGGCAGTCAACTACGAGCAGTACTTC; CDR3 protein: CASRKAVNYEQYF
V gene: TRBV19; clone size: NA; D gene: TRBD1; J gene: TRBJ1-4; CDR3 DNA: TGTGCCAGTAGTAAGGGACAGCGTGGAAAACTGTTTTTT; CDR3 protein: CASSKGQRGKLFF
V gene: TRBV7-6; clone size: NA; D gene: NA; J gene: TRBJ1-1; CDR3 DNA: TGTGCCAGCAGCTTAGGAGGGATACAGGTCCCTGTCCCCTACACTGAAGCTTTCTTT; CDR3 protein: CASSLGGIQVPVPYTEAFF
V gene: TRBV10-3; clone size: NA; D gene: TRBD1; J gene: TRBJ1-3; CDR3 DNA: TGTGCCATCAGGACAGGGTACGGCTCTGGAAACACCATATATTTT; CDR3 protein: CAIRTGYGSGNTIYF
V gene: TRBV5-3; clone size: NA; D gene: NA; J gene: TRBJ1-4; CDR3 DNA: TGTGCCAGAAGCGACCCCGGGGGTTGGACAGCCAGTCCCCATAATGAAAAACTGTTTTTT; CDR3 protein: CARSDPGGWTASPHNEKLFF
V gene: TRBV7-9; clone size: NA; D gene: NA; J gene: TRBJ2-4; CDR3 DNA: TGTGCCAGCAGGCATGGTGGGGGGAGAAACATTCAGTACTTC; CDR3 protein: CASRHGGGRNIQYF
V gene: TRBV7-8; clone size: NA; D gene: TRBD2; J gene: TRBJ2-7; CDR3 DNA: TGTGCCAGCAGCCCTCGGACTAGCGGGGGCGAGCAGTACTTC; CDR3 protein: CASSPRTSGGEQYF
V gene: TRBV4-1; clone size: NA; D gene: NA; J gene: TRBJ2-7; CDR3 DNA: TGCGCCAGCAGCCATGCCTTCGGAGGCCGACAATCCTACGAGCAGTACTTC; CDR3 protein: CASSHAFGGRQSYEQYF
V gene: TRBV5-4; clone size: NA; D gene: NA; J gene: TRBJ1-1; CDR3 DNA: TGTGCCAGCAGCCGGCGGGGCTCCATGAACACTGAAGCTTTCTTT; CDR3 protein: CASSRRGSMNTEAFF
V gene: TRBV7-6; clone size: NA; D gene: NA; J gene: TRBJ2-3; CDR3 DNA: TGTGCCAGCAGCTTGGACCACACAGATACGCAGTATTTT; CDR3 protein: CASSLDHTDTQYF
V gene: TRBV28; clone size: NA; D gene: TRBD1; J gene: TRBJ2-3; CDR3 DNA: TGTGCCAGCAGTTCACCGTTGGGACAGGGAGACACAGATACGCAGTATTTT; CDR3 protein: CASSSPLGQGDTDTQYF
V gene: TRBV28; clone size: NA; D gene: TRBD2; J gene: TRBJ2-1; CDR3 DNA: TGTGCCAGCGCCAGCCCTTCGGGAGGGAACAATGAGCAGTTCTTC; CDR3 protein: CASASPSGGNNEQFF
V gene: TRBV6-1; clone size: NA; D gene: NA; J gene: TRBJ1-4; CDR3 DNA: TGTGCCAGCAGTGATAGGCAGTTTAATGAAAAACTGTTTTTT; CDR3 protein: CASSDRQFNEKLFF
V gene: TRBV19; clone size: NA; D gene: NA; J gene: TRBJ2-2; CDR3 DNA: TGTGCCAGTACATACAAGAACACCGGGGAGCTGTTTTTT; CDR3 protein: CASTYKNTGELFF
V gene: TRBV7-2; clone size: NA; D gene: NA; J gene: TRBJ1-3; CDR3 DNA: TGTGCCAGCAGCTTAGTCGGGACACAAGGAAACACCATATATTTT; CDR3 protein: CASSLVGTQGNTIYF
V gene: TRBV4-1; clone size: once; D gene: NA; J gene: TRBJ2-1; CDR3 DNA: TGCGCCAGCAGCCAAGCCGTTCGCGGGATCTACAATGAGCAGTTCTTC; CDR3 protein: CASSQAVRGIYNEQFF
V gene: TRBV6-6; clone size: NA; D gene: NA; J gene: TRBJ1-5; CDR3 DNA: TGTGCCAGCAATCTCGGTACCAGCGGGAGCAATCAGCCCCAGCATTTT; CDR3 protein: CASNLGTSGSNQPQHF
V gene: TRBV5-1; clone size: NA; D gene: TRBD1; J gene: TRBJ2-6; CDR3 DNA: TGCGCCAGCAGCTTCGACAGGGCTGGGGCCAACGTCCTGACTTTC; CDR3 protein: CASSFDRAGANVLTF
V gene: TRBV7-3; clone size: NA; D gene: NA; J gene: TRBJ2-5; CDR3 DNA: TGTGCCAGCAGCTTAATGGGCGGGGATCAAGAGACCCAGTACTTC; CDR3 protein: CASSLMGGDQETQYF
V gene: TRBV6-1; clone size: NA; D gene: NA; J gene: TRBJ2-5; CDR3 DNA: TGTGCCAGCAGTGTGGGGTGGACAGAGAGTATTCCCACCCAAGAGACCCAGTACTTC; CDR3 protein: CASSVGWTESIPTQETQYF
V gene: TRBV4-2; clone size: few; D gene: NA; J gene: TRBJ1-1; CDR3 DNA: TGTGCCAGCAGCCAAGATGGACACTCGAGCACTGAAGCTTTCTTT; CDR3 protein: CASSQDGHSSTEAFF
V gene: TRBV10-1; clone size: NA; D gene: NA; J gene: TRBJ2-2; CDR3 DNA: TGCGCCAGCAGTGTTCACACCGGGGAGCTGTTTTTT; CDR3 protein: CASSVHTGELFF
V gene: TRBV27; clone size: NA; D gene: TRBD1; J gene: TRBJ1-1; CDR3 DNA: TGTGCCAGCAGCCTAGGGACAGGGGGCACTGAAGCTTTCTTT; CDR3 protein: CASSLGTGGTEAFF
V gene: TRBV4-2; clone size: once; D gene: NA; J gene: TRBJ2-7; CDR3 DNA: TGTGCCAGCAGCCAAGACAACAGGGCCCCCGAGCAGTACTTC; CDR3 protein: CASSQDNRAPEQYF
V gene: TRBV29-1; clone size: NA; D gene: NA; J gene: TRBJ2-5; CDR3 DNA: TGCAGCGTCGATAGGGGATGGGTGGACCAAGAGACCCAGTACTTC; CDR3 protein: CSVDRGWVDQETQYF
V gene: TRBV29-1; clone size: NA; D gene: TRBD2; J gene: TRBJ2-7; CDR3 DNA: TGCAGCGTCAAACCTAGCGGGAGGGTCGAGCAGTACTTC; CDR3 protein: CSVKPSGRVEQYF
V gene: TRBV18; clone size: NA; D gene: NA; J gene: TRBJ1-4; CDR3 DNA: TGTGCCAGCTCACCGCCACGGACAGTGGATGAAAAACTGTTTTTT; CDR3 protein: CASSPPRTVDEKLFF
V gene: TRBV2; clone size: once; D gene: NA; J gene: TRBJ1-5; CDR3 DNA: TGTGCCAGCAAATTCCAGCGGAATCAGCCCCAGCATTTT; CDR3 protein: CASKFQRNQPQHF
V gene: TRBV19; clone size: NA; D gene: NA; J gene: TRBJ1-3; CDR3 DNA: TGTGCCAGTAGTGTTCGGGGGGGACGGCCCTCTGGAAACACCATATATTTT; CDR3 protein: CASSVRGGRPSGNTIYF
V gene: TRBV27; clone size: NA; D gene: NA; J gene: TRBJ2-6; CDR3 DNA: TGTGCCAGCAGTTACAACTCTGGGGCCAACGTCCTGACTTTC; CDR3 protein: CASSYNSGANVLTF
V gene: TRBV18; clone size: NA; D gene: TRBD1; J gene: TRBJ2-7; CDR3 DNA: TGTGCCAGCTCACGTAACCGGGGACAGGCCAACTCCTACGAGCAGTACTTC; CDR3 protein: CASSRNRGQANSYEQYF
V gene: TRBV4-1; clone size: NA; D gene: NA; J gene: TRBJ2-7; CDR3 DNA: TGCGCCAGCAGCCAAGGAACACAAGACTACGAGCAGTACTTC; CDR3 protein: CASSQGTQDYEQYF
V gene: TRBV7-2; clone size: once; D gene: NA; J gene: TRBJ2-7; CDR3 DNA: TGTGCCAGCAGTTTATCCCCAGGAACCTACGAGCAGTACTTC; CDR3 protein: CASSLSPGTYEQYF
V gene: TRBV5-1; clone size: NA; D gene: NA; J gene: TRBJ1-3; CDR3 DNA: TGCGCCAGCAGCTTGTTCCCGGCTCTGATGGGAAACACCATATATTTT; CDR3 protein: CASSLFPALMGNTIYF
V gene: TRBV9; clone size: NA; D gene: TRBD2; J gene: TRBJ2-3; CDR3 DNA: TGTGCCAGCAGCCTAGCGGGGCTCACAGATACGCAGTATTTT; CDR3 protein: CASSLAGLTDTQYF
V gene: TRBV9; clone size: NA; D gene: NA; J gene: TRBJ1-2; CDR3 DNA: TGTGCCAGCAGCGCTAGATTATCCTATGGCTACACCTTC; CDR3 protein: CASSARLSYGYTF
V gene: TRBV15; clone size: NA; D gene: TRBD2; J gene: TRBJ2-3; CDR3 DNA: TGTGCCACCAGTCCGAGGGGACGGGAGGGAGATACGCAGTATTTT; CDR3 protein: CATSPRGREGDTQYF
V gene: TRBV5-4; clone size: once; D gene: TRBD2; J gene: TRBJ2-3; CDR3 DNA: TGTGCCAGCAGCTTGGTCGGCGGGGGGTTAGGCACAGATACGCAGTATTTT; CDR3 protein: CASSLVGGGLGTDTQYF
V gene: TRBV5-6; clone size: once; D gene: NA; J gene: TRBJ1-2; CDR3 DNA: TGTGCCAGCAGCCGCCGGGGGCCAGGGGTTGGCTACACCTTC; CDR3 protein: CASSRRGPGVGYTF
V gene: TRBV5-4; clone size: NA; D gene: NA; J gene: TRBJ2-5; CDR3 DNA: TGTGCCAGCAGCTCGAGGGACTTCTACCAAGAGACCCAGTACTTC; CDR3 protein: CASSSRDFYQETQYF
V gene: TRBV19; clone size: few; D gene: NA; J gene: TRBJ1-5; CDR3 DNA: TGTGCCAGTAGGGGGGCGCACAATCAGCCCCAGCATTTT; CDR3 protein: CASRGAHNQPQHF
V gene: TRBV7-3; clone size: NA; D gene: TRBD2; J gene: TRBJ2-1; CDR3 DNA: TGTGCCAGCAGCTTACTAGCGGGAGAGCAGTTCTTC; CDR3 protein: CASSLLAGEQFF
V gene: TRBV10-1; clone size: NA; D gene: TRBD2; J gene: TRBJ2-5; CDR3 DNA: TGCGCCAGCAGCGACGGACTAGCGGCCGTCGCGACCCAGTACTTC; CDR3 protein: CASSDGLAAVATQYF
V gene: TRBV27; clone size: NA; D gene: NA; J gene: TRBJ1-4; CDR3 DNA: TGTGCCAGCAGTTCTGCGGCGGTCATCGAAAAACTGTTTTTT; CDR3 protein: CASSSAAVIEKLFF
V gene: TRBV5-1; clone size: NA; D gene: NA; J gene: TRBJ2-2; CDR3 DNA: TGCGCCAGCAGCCCAGGACCGGGCACCGGGGAGCTGTTTTTT; CDR3 protein: CASSPGPGTGELFF
V gene: TRBV11-2; clone size: NA; D gene: NA; J gene: TRBJ1-1; CDR3 DNA: TGTGCCAGCAGCTTAGTCCCGACGCTCAACACTGAAGCTTTCTTT; CDR3 protein: CASSLVPTLNTEAFF
V gene: TRBV2; clone size: NA; D gene: NA; J gene: TRBJ1-2; CDR3 DNA: TGTGCCAGCCGTCAGGACATGAATTACTATGGCTACACCTTC; CDR3 protein: CASRQDMNYYGYTF
V gene: TRBV18; clone size: NA; D gene: TRBD1; J gene: TRBJ1-1; CDR3 DNA: TGTGCCAGCTCACAGGGACAGGGAGTGAACACTGAAGCTTTCTTT; CDR3 protein: CASSQGQGVNTEAFF
V gene: TRBV7-6; clone size: NA; D gene: NA; J gene: TRBJ1-2; CDR3 DNA: TGTGCCAGCAGCTTAGAGGGGACGGATGGCTACACCTTC; CDR3 protein: CASSLEGTDGYTF
V gene: TRBV9; clone size: NA; D gene: NA; J gene: TRBJ2-7; CDR3 DNA: TGTGCCAGCAGCGTAGGGGGAGAAGGGGGCTACGAGCAGTACTTC; CDR3 protein: CASSVGGEGGYEQYF
V gene: TRBV7-8; clone size: once; D gene: TRBD2; J gene: TRBJ2-7; CDR3 DNA: TGTGCCAGCAGCTCGGGGAGGGACTACGAGCAGTACTTC; CDR3 protein: CASSSGRDYEQYF
V gene: TRBV10-3; clone size: once; D gene: NA; J gene: TRBJ2-3; CDR3 DNA: TGTGCCGGCCGGGCTGAAGGCACAGATACGCAGTATTTT; CDR3 protein: CAGRAEGTDTQYF
V gene: TRBV18; clone size: NA; D gene: NA; J gene: TRBJ2-7; CDR3 DNA: TGTGCCAGCTCAGGGGCCCGGGAGCAGTACTTC; CDR3 protein: CASSGAREQYF